This entry is about one T cell receptor (beta chain). The V gene's germline CDR1 is SGDLS and CDR2 YYNGEE. The CDR3 is 14 residues long. The V segment lost 3 bases and the J segment 2 bases; nucleotides outside the gene matches: 2. This table comes from immunoSEQ multiplex PCR, and its TCRdb copy is limited to in-frame clones, with some not included. The sample lists roughly 180,000 clones, approximately 90% seen once, with roughly 6.9% in the top ten. This sample is drawn from a study of T cell responses to AZD1222 COVID-19 vaccine. This sequence was found in an adult in good health. This sequence joins TRBV9 and TRBJ2-7, with 10 bases fitting TRBD1. This material consisted of peripheral blood, taken on day 0 of AZD1222 vaccination. The CDR3 sequence is CASSAGQGTYEQYF. As DNA, the CDR3 is TGTGCCAGCAGCGCGGGACAGGGGACCTACGAGCAGTACTTC. The variable domain in full, with the rest retrieved from reference TRBV9 and TRBJ2-7, is DSGVTQTPKHLITATGQRVTLRCSPRSGDLSVYWYQQSLDQGLQFLIQYYNGEERAKGNILERFSAQQFPDLHSELNLSSLELGDSALYFCASSAGQGTYEQYFGPGTRLTVT.